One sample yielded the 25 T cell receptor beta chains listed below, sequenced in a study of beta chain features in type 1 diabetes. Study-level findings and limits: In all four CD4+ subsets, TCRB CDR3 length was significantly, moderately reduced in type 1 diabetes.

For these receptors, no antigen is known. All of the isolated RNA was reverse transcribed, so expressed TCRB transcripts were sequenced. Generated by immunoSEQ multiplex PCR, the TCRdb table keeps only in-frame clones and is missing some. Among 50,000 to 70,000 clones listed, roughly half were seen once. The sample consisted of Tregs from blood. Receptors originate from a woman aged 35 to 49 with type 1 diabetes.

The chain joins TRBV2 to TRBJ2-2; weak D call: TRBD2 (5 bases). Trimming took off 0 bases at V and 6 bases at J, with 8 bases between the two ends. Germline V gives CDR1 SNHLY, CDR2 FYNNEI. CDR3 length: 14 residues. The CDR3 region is CASSEAPGSGELFF. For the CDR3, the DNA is TGTGCCAGCAGTGAAGCCCCGGGGTCCGGGGAGCTGTTTTTT.

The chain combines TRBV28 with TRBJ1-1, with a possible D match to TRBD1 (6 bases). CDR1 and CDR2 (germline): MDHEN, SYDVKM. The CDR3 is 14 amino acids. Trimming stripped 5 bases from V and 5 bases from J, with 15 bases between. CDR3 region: CASSPPGDWTEAFF. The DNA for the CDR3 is TGTGCCAGCAGTCCTCCAGGGGATTGGACTGAAGCTTTCTTT.

The DNA of the CDR3 is TGTGCCAGCAGCGCGGGGGACAGGGTAGCCTACGAGCAGTACTTC. This encodes CASSAGDRVAYEQYF. The chain couples TRBV9 to TRBJ2-7; 9 nucleotides agree with TRBD1. The CDR3 extends over 15 amino acids. Trimming at V came to 3 bases and at J to 2 bases, leaving 6 bases not matched to a gene. CDR1 SGDLS and CDR2 YYNGEE come from the germline V gene.

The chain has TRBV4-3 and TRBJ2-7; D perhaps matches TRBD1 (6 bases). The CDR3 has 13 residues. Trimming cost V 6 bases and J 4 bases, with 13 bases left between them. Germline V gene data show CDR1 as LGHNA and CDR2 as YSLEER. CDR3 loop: CASSIRQGYEQYF. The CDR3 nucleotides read TGCGCCAGCAGTATCAGGCAGGGGTACGAGCAGTACTTC.

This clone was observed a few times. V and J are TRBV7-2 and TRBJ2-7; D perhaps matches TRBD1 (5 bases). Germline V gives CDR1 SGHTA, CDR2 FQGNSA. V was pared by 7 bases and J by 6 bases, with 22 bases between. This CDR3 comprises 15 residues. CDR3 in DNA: TGTGCCAGCATCCAAAGGGCAGGGAATTCTGCCGAGCAGTACTTC. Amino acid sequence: CASIQRAGNSAEQYF.

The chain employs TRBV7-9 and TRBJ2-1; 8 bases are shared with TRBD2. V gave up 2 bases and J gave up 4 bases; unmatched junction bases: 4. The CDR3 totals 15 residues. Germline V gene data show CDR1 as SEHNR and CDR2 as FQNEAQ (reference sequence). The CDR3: CASSLTLAGYNEQFF. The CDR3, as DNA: TGTGCCAGCAGCTTAACGTTAGCGGGGTACAATGAGCAGTTCTTC. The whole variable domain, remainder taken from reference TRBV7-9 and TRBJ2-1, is DTGVSQNPRHKITKRGQNVTFRCDPISEHNRLYWYRQTLGQGPEFLTYFQNEAQLEKSRLLSDRFSAERPKGSFSTLEIQRTEQGDSAMYLCASSLTLAGYNEQFFGPGTRLTVL.

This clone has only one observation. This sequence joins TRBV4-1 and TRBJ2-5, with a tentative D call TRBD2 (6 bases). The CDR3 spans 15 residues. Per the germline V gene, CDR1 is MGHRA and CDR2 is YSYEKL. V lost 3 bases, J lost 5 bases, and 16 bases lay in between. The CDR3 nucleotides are TGCGCCAGCAGCCACCGGGACTTCGCAGGGGAGACCCAGTACTTC. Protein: CASSHRDFAGETQYF.

CDR3 bases: TGTGCCAGCAGTTTATCGTGGGGGGGAGGGGATACGCAGTATTTT. Translated: CASSLSWGGGDTQYF. This chain joins TRBV27 and TRBJ2-3, with TRBD2 identical over 7 bases. The CDR3 length is 15 residues. V lost 0 bases to trimming and J lost 6 bases; unmatched junction nucleotides: 6. Germline assignment: CDR1 MNHEY and CDR2 SMNVEV (reference sequence).

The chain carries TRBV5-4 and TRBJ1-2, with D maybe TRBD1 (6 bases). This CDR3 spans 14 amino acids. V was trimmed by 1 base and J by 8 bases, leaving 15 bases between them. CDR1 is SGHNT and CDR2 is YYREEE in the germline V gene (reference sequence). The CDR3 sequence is CASSLKANTGGYTF. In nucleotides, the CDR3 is TGTGCCAGCAGCTTGAAGGCGAACACAGGGGGCTACACCTTC.

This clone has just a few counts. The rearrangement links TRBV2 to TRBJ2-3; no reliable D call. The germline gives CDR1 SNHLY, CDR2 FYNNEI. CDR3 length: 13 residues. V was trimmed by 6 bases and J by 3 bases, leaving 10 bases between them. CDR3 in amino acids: CASRELRTDTQYF. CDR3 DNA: TGTGCCAGCAGAGAATTGCGGACAGATACGCAGTATTTT.

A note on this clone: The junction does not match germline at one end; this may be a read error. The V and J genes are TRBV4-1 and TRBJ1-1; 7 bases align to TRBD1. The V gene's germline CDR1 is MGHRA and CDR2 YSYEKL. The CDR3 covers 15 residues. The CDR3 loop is CASSPLPGQNSEAFF. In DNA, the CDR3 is TGCGCCAGCAGCCCCCTGCCGGGACAGAACTCTGAAGCTTTCTTT.

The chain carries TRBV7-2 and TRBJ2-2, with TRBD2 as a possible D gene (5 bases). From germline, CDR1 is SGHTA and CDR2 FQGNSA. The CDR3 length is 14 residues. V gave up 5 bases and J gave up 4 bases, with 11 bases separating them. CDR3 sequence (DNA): TGTGCCAGCAGCCCCGGACTTCTCACCGGGGAGCTGTTTTTT. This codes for CASSPGLLTGELFF.

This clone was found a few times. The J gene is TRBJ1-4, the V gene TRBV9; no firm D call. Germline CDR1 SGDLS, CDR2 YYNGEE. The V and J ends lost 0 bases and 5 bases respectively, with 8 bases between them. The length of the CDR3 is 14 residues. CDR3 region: CASSVGARNEKLFF. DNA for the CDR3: TGTGCCAGCAGCGTAGGGGCACGGAATGAAAAACTGTTTTTT.

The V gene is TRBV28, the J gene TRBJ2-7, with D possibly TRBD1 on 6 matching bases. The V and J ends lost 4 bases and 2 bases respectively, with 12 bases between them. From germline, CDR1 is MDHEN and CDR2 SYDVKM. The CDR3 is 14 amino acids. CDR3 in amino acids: CASSSSGDTYEQYF. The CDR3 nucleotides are TGTGCCAGCAGTTCATCCGGGGACACCTACGAGCAGTACTTC.

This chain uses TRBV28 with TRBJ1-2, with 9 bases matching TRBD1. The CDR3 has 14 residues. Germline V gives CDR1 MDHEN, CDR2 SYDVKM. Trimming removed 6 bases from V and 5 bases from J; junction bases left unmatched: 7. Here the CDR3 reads CASSSGTGLYGYTF. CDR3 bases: TGTGCCAGCAGCTCCGGGACAGGGTTGTATGGCTACACCTTC.

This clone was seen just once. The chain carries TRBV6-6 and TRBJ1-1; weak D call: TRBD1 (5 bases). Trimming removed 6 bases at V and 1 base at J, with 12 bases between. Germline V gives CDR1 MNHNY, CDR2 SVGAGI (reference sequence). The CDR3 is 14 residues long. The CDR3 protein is CASRDSLENTEAFF. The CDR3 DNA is TGTGCCAGCAGAGACAGCCTAGAGAACACTGAAGCTTTCTTT.

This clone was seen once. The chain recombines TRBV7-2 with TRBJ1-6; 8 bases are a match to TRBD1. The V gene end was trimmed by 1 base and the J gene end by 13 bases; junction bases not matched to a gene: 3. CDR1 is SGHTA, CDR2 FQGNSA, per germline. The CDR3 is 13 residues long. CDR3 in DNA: TGTGCCAGCAGCTTAGGGACAGGGCGGCCCCTCCACTTT. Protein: CASSLGTGRPLHF.

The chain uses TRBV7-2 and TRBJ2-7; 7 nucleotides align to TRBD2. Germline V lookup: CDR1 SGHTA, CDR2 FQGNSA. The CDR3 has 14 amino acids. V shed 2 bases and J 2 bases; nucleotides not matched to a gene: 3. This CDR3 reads CASSLWAGAYEQYF. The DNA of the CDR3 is TGTGCCAGCAGCTTATGGGCGGGAGCCTACGAGCAGTACTTC.

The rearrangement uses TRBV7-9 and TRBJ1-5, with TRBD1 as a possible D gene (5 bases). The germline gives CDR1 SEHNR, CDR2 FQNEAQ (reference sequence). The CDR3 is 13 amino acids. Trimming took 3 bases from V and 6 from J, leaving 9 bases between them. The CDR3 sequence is CASSFGGSQPQHF. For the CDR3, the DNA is TGTGCCAGCAGCTTTGGGGGGAGTCAGCCCCAGCATTTT.

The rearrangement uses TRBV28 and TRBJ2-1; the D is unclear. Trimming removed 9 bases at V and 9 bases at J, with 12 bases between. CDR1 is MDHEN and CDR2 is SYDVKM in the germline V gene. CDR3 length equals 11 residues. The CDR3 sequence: CASHSPREQFF. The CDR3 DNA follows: TGTGCCAGTCATAGCCCTCGTGAGCAGTTCTTC.

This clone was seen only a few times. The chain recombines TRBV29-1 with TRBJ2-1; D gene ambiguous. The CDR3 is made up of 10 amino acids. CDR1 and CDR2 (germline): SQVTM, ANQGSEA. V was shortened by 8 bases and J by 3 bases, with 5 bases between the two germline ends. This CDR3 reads CSSFYNEQFF. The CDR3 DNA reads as TGCAGCTCCTTCTACAATGAGCAGTTCTTC.

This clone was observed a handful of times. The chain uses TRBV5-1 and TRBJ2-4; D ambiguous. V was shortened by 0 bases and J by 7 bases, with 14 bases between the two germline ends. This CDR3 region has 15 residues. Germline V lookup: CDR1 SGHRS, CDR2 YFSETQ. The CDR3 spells CASSLDPERVNIQYF. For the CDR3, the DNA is TGCGCCAGCAGCTTGGATCCAGAGCGAGTGAACATTCAGTACTTC.

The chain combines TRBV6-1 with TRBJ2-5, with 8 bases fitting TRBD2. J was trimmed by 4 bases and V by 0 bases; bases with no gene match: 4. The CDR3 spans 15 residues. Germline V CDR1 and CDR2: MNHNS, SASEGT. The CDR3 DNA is TGTGCCAGCAGTGAAGCTCGGGGGGGCAGAGAGACCCAGTACTTC. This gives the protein CASSEARGGRETQYF.

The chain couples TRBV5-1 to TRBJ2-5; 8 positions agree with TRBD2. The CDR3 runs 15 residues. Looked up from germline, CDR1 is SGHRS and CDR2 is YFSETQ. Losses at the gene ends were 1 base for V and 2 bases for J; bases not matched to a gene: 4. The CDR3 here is CASSLPPSGQETQYF. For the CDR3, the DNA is TGCGCCAGCAGCTTGCCTCCTAGCGGGCAAGAGACCCAGTACTTC.

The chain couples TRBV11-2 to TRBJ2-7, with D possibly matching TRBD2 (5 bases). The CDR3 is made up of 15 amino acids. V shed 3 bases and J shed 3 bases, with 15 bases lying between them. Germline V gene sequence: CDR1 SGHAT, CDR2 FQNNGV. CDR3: CASSFWASMNYEQYF. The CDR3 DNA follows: TGTGCCAGCAGCTTTTGGGCTAGCATGAACTACGAGCAGTACTTC.